The next 5 T cell receptor beta chains were all read from a single sample in a study of cytomegalovirus exposure and HLA in healthy donors (dated 2017 in TCRdb). Library method: the immunoSEQ multiplex PCR assay. For the multiplex PCR, a mixture combining 60 forward primers for TCR Vbeta segments and 13 reverse primers for TCR Jbeta segments was used. What TCRdb holds here is the immuneACCESS table cut down to in-frame rearrangements. Part of the clones is not present; checked against another copy, under half of the missing clones reflect an unresolved V gene, and the others are unexplained. The sample table contains 200,000 to 250,000 clones; only one count was recorded for about three quarters of them. The top ten clones comprise 1.5% to 2% of the sample. What was sequenced was PBMCs. The receptors originated from a man aged 18 to 29 in good health and CMV-seronegative.

This clone was picked up one time. V gene TRBV6-5 combines with J gene TRBJ1-6; 7 nucleotides agree with TRBD1. V lost 0 bases to trimming and J lost 10 bases; unmatched junction nucleotides: 9. CDR1 is MNHEY and CDR2 is SVGAGI in the germline V gene. This CDR3 is 16 amino acids long. Written as DNA, the CDR3 is TGTGCCAGCAGTTACTCGAGGGCAGGGGGTTACTCACCCCTCCACTTT. Translation gives CASSYSRAGGYSPLHF.

The gene calls are TRBV7-9 and TRBJ1-4; 8 nucleotides line up with TRBD1. V shed 5 bases and J 7 bases; nucleotides not matched to a gene: 9. The CDR3 runs to 15 residues. In germline, CDR1 is SEHNR, CDR2 FQNEAQ (reference sequence). The CDR3 region is CASSVGQGGVEKLFF. The CDR3 region has the DNA TGTGCCAGCAGCGTCGGACAGGGTGGAGTTGAAAAACTGTTTTTT. Looking up the rest from reference TRBV7-9 and TRBJ1-4 gives the full variable domain: DTGVSQNPRHKITKRGQNVTFRCDPISEHNRLYWYRQTLGQGPEFLTYFQNEAQLEKSRLLSDRFSAERPKGSFSTLEIQRTEQGDSAMYLCASSVGQGGVEKLFFGSGTQLSVL.

The chain carries TRBV9 and TRBJ2-1; 10 bases are a match to TRBD1. Trimming at V came to 0 bases and at J to 5 bases, leaving 11 bases not matched to a gene. In germline, CDR1 is SGDLS, CDR2 YYNGEE. The CDR3 is 18 residues long. CDR3: CASSVAPMDRGYHNEQFF. The CDR3 nucleotides are TGTGCCAGCAGCGTAGCTCCGATGGACAGGGGGTACCACAATGAGCAGTTCTTC. Full variable domain (rest looked up from reference TRBV9 and TRBJ2-1): DSGVTQTPKHLITATGQRVTLRCSPRSGDLSVYWYQQSLDQGLQFLIQYYNGEERAKGNILERFSAQQFPDLHSELNLSSLELGDSALYFCASSVAPMDRGYHNEQFFGPGTRLTVL.

V gene TRBV2 combines with J gene TRBJ1-1; 9 bases fit TRBD1. This CDR3 has 13 amino acids. After removal of 7 bases from V and 6 bases from J, the junction contained 6 bases not matched to a gene. Germline-derived CDR1 and CDR2 are SNHLY and FYNNEI. CDR3 nucleotides: TGTGCCAGCACCAGGGACAGGGAGCCTGAAGCTTTCTTT. Encoded protein: CASTRDREPEAFF.

This sequence joins TRBV6-5 and TRBJ2-5; D is perhaps TRBD2 (6 bases). In germline, CDR1 is MNHEY, CDR2 SVGAGI. The CDR3 has 13 amino acids. V lost 7 bases and J 2 bases, leaving 11 bases between the germline ends. The CDR3 DNA reads TGTGCCAGCAACTGGGCGGGACAAGAGACCCAGTACTTC. Its translation: CASNWAGQETQYF.